This TCR beta chain emerged from a study of neoadjuvant anti-PD-1 for oral cavity cancer. Whole-study context: Non-progressing patients received a fourth nivolumab dose near day 43, then surgery on days 50-56.

Sequencing used immunoSEQ multiplex PCR; TCRdb keeps in-frame clones, though not all of them. This table holds 55,000 to 80,000 clones, around 80% found once. As regards this clone: The antigen is not known.

Study-level results: Only a few patients per response group were TCR-analyzed; validation needed.

Patients had HPV-negative, locally advanced oral cavity squamous cell carcinoma. With V trimmed by 4 bases and J by 0 bases, 6 bases remained unmatched. Germline assignment: CDR1 SGHVS and CDR2 FQNEAQ. The CDR3 contains 16 residues. The rearrangement joins TRBV7-8 to TRBJ1-3, with 7 nucleotides matching TRBD1. The specimen was PBMCs, collected before nivolumab (anti-PD-1) treatment. This receptor was taken from a person aged 35-80 years with oral cavity squamous cell carcinoma. The CDR3 DNA reads TGTGCCAGCAGCTCGTCAGGGGGTCGCTCTGGAAACACCATATATTTT. This translates into CASSSSGGRSGNTIYF.